Shown below are 4 T cell receptor beta chains from a single sample sequenced in a study of liver allograft versus peripheral blood T cells. The overall study: Blood and transplanted-liver T cell receptor repertoires from recipients were compared.

Each CDR3 protein is one row after TCRdb ran MiXCR on the reads. The table lists some 2,000 distinct CDR3 sequences, more than 15% of them singletons. These receptors came from a human patient who had a liver transplant. Some T cells here may be from the graft donor.

By frequency in the sample, this clonotype is medium-sized. The genes are TRBV9 and TRBJ1-5; D ambiguous. Between the trimmed V and J ends, which lost 1 base and 7 bases, there was a span of 9 bases. Looked up from germline, CDR1 is SGDLS and CDR2 is YYNGEE. CDR3 length: 13 amino acids. CDR3 DNA sequence: TGTGCCAGCAGCGTATCGGGGTACCAGCCCCAGCATTTT. Translated: CASSVSGYQPQHF.

The chain links TRBV6-5 to TRBJ2-7; TRBD2 is a possible D gene (6 bases). The CDR3 is 17 residues long. Per germline, CDR1 MNHEY and CDR2 SVGAGI. Trimming took 6 bases from V and 4 from J, leaving 25 bases between them. CDR3 sequence (DNA): TGTGCCAGCAGCTTGAAGACTGGGGCCGGGGCGGGGTACGAGCAGTACGTC. Its translation is CASSLKTGAGAGYEQYV.

In its sample, this clonotype ranks as medium-sized (0.01 to 0.1%). This sequence joins TRBV27 and TRBJ1-2; TRBD1 is a possible D gene (6 bases). In germline, CDR1 is MNHEY, CDR2 SMNVEV (reference sequence). The CDR3 is made up of 14 amino acids. Trimming took off 2 bases at V and 0 bases at J, with 7 bases between the two ends. The DNA of the CDR3 is TGTGCCAGCAGTTTAGGGGGCCCTAACTATGGCTACACCTTC. As protein: CASSLGGPNYGYTF.

By proportion, this clonotype is medium-sized (0.01 to 0.1%). The rearrangement links TRBV19 to TRBJ1-1; a weak D match, TRBD1 (6 bases). V was shortened by 5 bases and J by 0 bases, with 10 bases between the two germline ends. This CDR3 is 14 amino acids long. Germline CDR1 reads LNHDA; CDR2 reads SQIVND (reference sequence). CDR3 bases: TGTGCCAGTAGTTACGGGGGCCTGAACACTGAAGCTTTCTTT. Amino acid sequence: CASSYGGLNTEAFF.